This is a list of T cell receptor beta chains from one sample in a study of a mutant IDH1 vaccine in newly diagnosed glioma. TCRdb's copy holds only in-frame clones and misses some; the assay was immunoSEQ multiplex PCR. Here the sample spans under 70,000 clones, roughly 84% being singletons. These receptors are not linked to any known antigen. Sequenced here: PBMCs, sampled from a glioma patient whose treatment included an IDH1 peptide vaccine. These receptors all stem from a man aged 18-30 years with glioma. Each CDR3 is given with its conserved first and last residue. A D gene is named only where the DNA matches it firmly. A row's size may be missing; if present it is once, few, many or a size class.

v_gene	j_gene	len	abundance	d_gene	CDR3nt	CDR3aa
TRBV11-1	TRBJ1-6	15	.	.	TGTGCCAGCAGCTTGCTCGGGGGTTCGAATTCACCCCTCCACTTT	CASSLLGGSNSPLHF
TRBV6-6	TRBJ1-5	16	.	.	TGTGCCAGCAGTTTCCGGAAGGGAGGGCGGGATCAGCCCCAGCATTTT	CASSFRKGGRDQPQHF
TRBV2	TRBJ1-2	16	.	.	TGTGCCAGCACCTACACCGAAACAGGGAATATCTATGGCTACACCTTC	CASTYTETGNIYGYTF
TRBV7-9	TRBJ2-3	18	.	TRBD2	TGTGCCAGCAGCGCACCGGGACTAGCGGGAGGGTCCACAGATACGCAGTATTTT	CASSAPGLAGGSTDTQYF
TRBV29-1	TRBJ2-3	11	.	.	TGCAGCGTTGAGGGCACAGATACGCAGTATTTT	CSVEGTDTQYF
TRBV4-1	TRBJ2-3	17	.	TRBD2	TGCGCCAGCAGTCTCAGCCTAGCGGGAGCATCGGGGGATACGCAGTATTTT	CASSLSLAGASGDTQYF
TRBV27	TRBJ2-7	14	.	.	TGTGCCAGCAAGCTACAGGGCTGGGGCTACGAGCAGTACTTC	CASKLQGWGYEQYF
TRBV4-1	TRBJ2-7	13	.	.	TGCGCCAGCAGCCAAGATGGGGTGGGCGAGCAGTACTTC	CASSQDGVGEQYF
TRBV25-1	TRBJ2-5	10	.	.	TGTGCCAGCTACCTTGAGACCCAGTACTTC	CASYLETQYF
TRBV4-3	TRBJ2-5	14	.	.	TGCGCCAGCAGCCAAGAGTTCAGCACAAAGACCCAGTACTTC	CASSQEFSTKTQYF
TRBV6-1	TRBJ1-2	12	.	.	TGTGCCAGCAGTGGGTCTTACTATGGCTACACCTTC	CASSGSYYGYTF
TRBV2	TRBJ2-1	12	few	.	TGTGCCAGCAGAAGAGGGGTAGCTGAGCAGTTCTTC	CASRRGVAEQFF
TRBV5-1	TRBJ1-2	12	few	.	TGCGCCAGCAGCAAGGGGGACTATGGCTACACCTTC	CASSKGDYGYTF
TRBV6-4	TRBJ1-5	13	few	.	TGTGCCAGCAGCTTTGACAGCAATCAGCCCCAGCATTTT	CASSFDSNQPQHF
TRBV6-5	TRBJ2-7	14	.	.	TGTGCCAGCAAGTCGGCAGGGAGCTCCTACGAGCAGTACTTC	CASKSAGSSYEQYF
TRBV28	TRBJ1-2	12	once	.	TGTGCCAGCGGGGAGTTAAACTATGGCTACACCTTC	CASGELNYGYTF
TRBV27	TRBJ1-1	15	.	.	TGTGCCAGCAGAAAACAGGGCCTGTCGGGCTCTGAAGCTTTCTTT	CASRKQGLSGSEAFF
TRBV15	TRBJ1-1	14	.	.	TGTGCCACCAGCAGAGATTGGGAAACAGCTGAAGCTTTCTTT	CATSRDWETAEAFF
TRBV30	TRBJ2-7	14	.	.	TGTGCCTGGGATAAAGACAGATATTCCTACGAGCAGTACTTC	CAWDKDRYSYEQYF
TRBV25-1	TRBJ1-6	14	.	.	TGTGCCAGCAACCAGGCGGGCTATAATTCACCCCTCCACTTT	CASNQAGYNSPLHF
TRBV9	TRBJ2-3	14	.	.	TGTGCCAGCAGCGTAGGGGAAGGGCCCGGTACGCAGTATTTT	CASSVGEGPGTQYF
TRBV7-6	TRBJ1-2	13	once	TRBD1	TGTGCCAGCAGCCCAGGGGGTGGGAATGGCTACACCTTC	CASSPGGGNGYTF
TRBV6-5	TRBJ2-1	16	.	TRBD2	TGTGCCAGCAGTTGGGGCCCTAGCGGGGGATACAATGAGCAGTTCTTC	CASSWGPSGGYNEQFF
TRBV7-9	TRBJ1-1	14	few	.	TGTGCCAGCAGCTCCCTTCACCTTAACACTGAAGCTTTCTTT	CASSSLHLNTEAFF
TRBV30	TRBJ1-1	16	.	TRBD1	TGTGCCTGGAGTACCGGGACAGGGGTGGTCGGTTCTGAAGCTTTCTTT	CAWSTGTGVVGSEAFF
TRBV13	TRBJ1-4	15	.	.	TGTGCCAGCAGCCCAGGGGTAGGCAGGGGTGAAAAACTGTTTTTT	CASSPGVGRGEKLFF
TRBV4-1	TRBJ2-7	15	once	.	TGCGCCAGCAGCGGTACTATCACAGGGACCTACGAGCAGTACTTC	CASSGTITGTYEQYF
TRBV23-1	TRBJ2-7	15	.	.	TGCGCCAGCAGTCATTCCTGGCCGATGCCCTACGAGCAGTACTTC	CASSHSWPMPYEQYF
TRBV6-5	TRBJ1-1	16	.	.	TGTGCCAGCAGTTCCTCGTGGCGGAGGGCGGACACTGAAGCTTTCTTT	CASSSSWRRADTEAFF
TRBV18	TRBJ1-2	15	.	TRBD1	TGTGCCAGCTCACCAACCGCAGGGGGCGACTATGGCTACACCTTC	CASSPTAGGDYGYTF
TRBV27	TRBJ2-5	14	.	TRBD1	TGTGCCAGCAGTCCCGGACAGGGACGAGAGACCCAGTACTTC	CASSPGQGRETQYF
TRBV27	TRBJ2-7	14	once	TRBD2	TGTGCCAGCAGTCTCGCGGGGGGCGCTTACGAGCAGTACTTC	CASSLAGGAYEQYF
TRBV7-8	TRBJ2-7	16	.	TRBD2	TGTGCCAGCAGCCAGTCAGCGGGAGTCAGTTTTCGCGAGCAGTACTTC	CASSQSAGVSFREQYF
TRBV5-1	TRBJ2-7	14	once	.	TGCGCCAGCAGCTTAGACAGCTCCTCCTACGAGCAGTACTTC	CASSLDSSSYEQYF
TRBV11-2	TRBJ1-2	14	few	.	TGTGCCAGCAGCCGTACAATGGAAGTCTATGGCTACACCTTC	CASSRTMEVYGYTF
TRBV11-2	TRBJ2-1	14	.	.	TGTGCCAGCAACCAGGACAGATTCCCAAATGAGCAGTTCTTC	CASNQDRFPNEQFF
TRBV6-5	TRBJ1-1	15	.	.	TGTGCCAGCAGCGACCTGACGACAGGGAACACTGAAGCTTTCTTT	CASSDLTTGNTEAFF
TRBV5-1	TRBJ1-1	13	.	.	TGCGCCAGCAGCATAGTAGGCGGGACTGAAGCTTTCTTT	CASSIVGGTEAFF
TRBV4-1	TRBJ1-6	15	.	TRBD1	TGCGCCAGCAGCCAGCGGACAGGTGAGAATTCACCCCTCCACTTT	CASSQRTGENSPLHF
TRBV25-1	TRBJ2-6	13	once	.	TGTGCCAGCAGTTTCTCTGGGGCCAACGTCCTGACTTTC	CASSFSGANVLTF
TRBV9	TRBJ2-1	15	.	TRBD2	TGTGCCAGCAGCGAGGGACTAGCGGACGACAATGAGCAGTTCTTC	CASSEGLADDNEQFF
TRBV5-6	TRBJ2-1	16	.	TRBD2	TGTGCCAGCAACCGACTAGCGGGAGGGCCGGGACATGAGCAGTTCTTC	CASNRLAGGPGHEQFF
TRBV6-5	TRBJ2-7	16	.	.	TGTGCCAGCAGTTACCTCATTGATGCCACCAGCCTCGAGCAGTACTTC	CASSYLIDATSLEQYF
TRBV30	TRBJ2-3	14	.	.	TGTGCCTGGAGTGCGGGTACGGGGACAGATACGCAGTATTTT	CAWSAGTGTDTQYF
TRBV4-3	TRBJ1-2	15	.	.	TGCGCCAGCAGCCATGGGGCTGGGGTTAACTATGGCTACACCTTC	CASSHGAGVNYGYTF
TRBV30	TRBJ2-6	15	.	.	TGTGCCTGGAGTGTAGGGGTCTCTGGGGCCAACGTCCTGACTTTC	CAWSVGVSGANVLTF
TRBV30	TRBJ1-1	13	.	.	TGTGCCTGGGAGGGAGGGGATGGCACTGAAGCTTTCTTT	CAWEGGDGTEAFF
TRBV2	TRBJ2-1	16	.	.	TGTGCCAGCAGTTTTAGGCGGGACAGAACCTACAATGAGCAGTTCTTC	CASSFRRDRTYNEQFF
TRBV6-5	TRBJ1-1	15	.	TRBD1	TGTGCCAGCAGCCCACTAGACAGGGGCGGGACTGAAGCTTTCTTT	CASSPLDRGGTEAFF
TRBV6-6	TRBJ1-1	15	.	.	TGTGCCAGCAGTGGAACAGTAGGGGAGGACACTGAAGCTTTCTTT	CASSGTVGEDTEAFF
TRBV4-2	TRBJ2-3	17	.	TRBD2	TGTGCCAGCAGCCAAGAGGGAAGCGGGAGCGGGATAGATACGCAGTATTTT	CASSQEGSGSGIDTQYF